This T cell receptor beta chain derives from a study of CD8+ T cells in alopecia areata. Overall study context: Those patients who were treated received oral tofacitinib, which was given at 5 to 10 mg twice daily for moderate-to-severe alopecia areata. Percentage of affected scalp area was the basis on which treated patients' severity was scored.

Isolated RNA was reverse transcribed into cDNA used as the sequencing template. Libraries were prepared by immunoSEQ multiplex PCR; TCRdb keeps only in-frame clonotypes and omits some of them. The table lists some 190,000 clones, 55% to 70% of them singletons. The treatment denotes: oral pan-JAK inhibitor, 5-10 mg twice daily. Researchers took lesional scalp punch biopsies and peripheral blood from people who were alopecia areata patients. This receptor was obtained from a human donor with alopecia areata. Sequencing used CD4+ T cells sorted from blood, obtained at week 4, from a patient treated with tofacitinib.

The CDR3 bases are TGCAGCGTTAGGGGACTAGCGGGAGCCGATACGCAGTATTTT. Translating it yields CSVRGLAGADTQYF. The chain has TRBV29-1 and TRBJ2-3; TRBD2 matches at 14 bases. V gave up 5 bases and J gave up 6 bases; unmatched junction bases: 4. The CDR3 runs to 14 residues. Germline CDR1 and CDR2: SQVTM and ANQGSEA.